Below, one TCR beta chain is given with its context. The antigen is not known. The authors produced TCR alpha and TCR beta cDNA libraries with sample barcodes and UMIs by 5'RACE using constant-segment primers. TCRdb itself ran the 5' RACE reads through MiXCR, one entry per CDR3 protein. The sample consists of about 160,000 distinct CDR3 sequences, 25% to 40% of them appearing once. The data belong to a study of T-cell memory formation after mild COVID-19. Study-level points and caveats: CD4+ contracting clones lay mainly in CM and EM, CD8+ ones in EMRA. Several responding clones turned up in pre-infection memory, indicating that cross-reactive memory may have taken part.

Sequenced material: PBMCs or a T cell subset sorted from them (not recorded which). This TCR was recovered from an adult woman who had mild COVID-19 (a few samples of this study predate the infection). Cell type and time point are not known.

CDR3 loop: CASSQERTVGTEAFF. Written as DNA, the CDR3 is TGCGCCAGCAGCCAAGAAAGGACAGTTGGGACTGAAGCTTTCTTT. This chain joins TRBV4-1 and TRBJ1-1; tentatively, D is TRBD1 (6 bases). CDR1 is MGHRA, CDR2 YSYEKL, per germline. V was cut by 0 bases and J by 5 bases, with 13 bases left in between. The CDR3 consists of 15 residues.